This paragraph reports one TCR beta chain. Its antigen target is currently unknown. Per-base qualities were not stored, and no clone one base away is much larger. The collaborating institutions used their own protocols to collect whole blood in K2EDTA tubes. For TCRbeta analysis, collaborators shipped samples as frozen whole blood, isolated PBMCs, or DNA extracted from either of those sample types. The immunoSEQ Assay, a bias-controlled multiplex PCR, was used to amplify TCRbeta CDR3 regions from genomic DNA. For the original study's pipeline: The number of nucleated cells in each sample was estimated from the amplification of reference gene primers within the assay. Sequence reads were collapsed and filtered to measure the absolute abundance of every unique TCRbeta CDR3 rearrangement. For each sample, productive Simpson clonality was calculated as the square root of Simpson's diversity index across productive rearrangements. TCRdb stores this immuneACCESS table with in-frame sequences only. Part of the clones is absent; in the studies checked, under half of the shortfall reflects unresolved V genes, and no reason is known for the rest. The V and J calls and clone size were taken over from that table, and D and trimming were inferred from the DNA. Counted in this sample were approximately 210,000 clones; roughly 76% of them appeared once. The ten largest clones take up 4% to 5.5% of the sample.

The data derive from a study of blood T cell repertoires in COVID-19 (dated by TCRdb to the early 2020s). Regarding the research as a whole: The collaborator samples originated in the United States, Italy and Spain and spanned the acute and convalescent phases of COVID-19. The material from the prospective study consisted of cDNA or gDNA derived from T cells, B-cell-depleted T cells, or PBMCs. Subjects who had been exposed to COVID-19, were actively infected with it, or had recovered from it provided the deeply sampled blood TCRbeta repertoires that made up the dataset. A freely available public database, intended as a resource for researchers studying the immune response to SARS-CoV-2, is where the repertoires were released. Samples were obtained from the ongoing ImmuneRACE study (first 160 participants) and from 1,254 subjects provided by 6 global collaborators. Sample metadata almost always included a de-identified subject ID, COVID-19 status, age in years and sex. Where HLA class I and class II types were available, the types were taken from metadata supplied by the sample provider, not from assay-based typing.

In the germline V gene, CDR1 corresponds to MNHEY and CDR2 to SVGAGI. After removal of 0 bases from V and 2 bases from J, the junction retains 3 bases not matched to a gene. The CDR3 numbers 16 residues from cysteine through phenylalanine. CDR3 DNA is the only sequence kept; it has 48 bases, read in frame from the first base. What the authors observed across the whole study: The amount of clinical and demographic metadata varied by source and participant and was provided uncurated.

The receptor comes from a human donor in a cohort sampled during active COVID-19. This receptor chain uses TRBV6-5 and TRBJ2-7; 11 middle bases align to TRBD2. Sequencing input: peripheral blood. The DNA sequence is given as TGTGCCAGCAGTTACTCAACTAGCGGGGGTCCCTACGAGCAGTACTTC. Protein translation: CASSYSTSGGPYEQYF.